These 28 T cell receptor beta chains came from one sample sequenced in a study of T cells after yellow fever vaccination. One entry per CDR3 protein results from TCRdb running MiXCR on the 5' RACE reads. The sample contains under 550,000 distinct CDR3 sequences, 21% of which appear only once. The specimen was PBMCs, collected roughly 23 days after the first yellow fever vaccination. The receptors were sampled from a man aged 18 to 35 who received the YFV17D yellow fever vaccine.

This chain connects TRBV20-1 to TRBJ1-2, with 7 bases aligning to TRBD1. Germline CDR1 and CDR2: DFQATT and SNEGSKA (reference sequence). With V trimmed by 6 bases and J by 4 bases, 11 bases remained unmatched. This CDR3 is built from 14 residues. The CDR3 loop reads CSARTGQTSYGYTF. For the CDR3, the DNA is TGCAGTGCCCGCACGGGACAGACGAGCTATGGCTACACCTTC.

There are a few counts of this clonotype. The CDR3 DNA follows: TGCGCCAGCAGCCAAATAATCGCTGGGGCCAACGTCCTGACTTTC. This translates into CASSQIIAGANVLTF. V and J are TRBV4-1 and TRBJ2-6; D is unclear. The V gene's germline CDR1 is MGHRA and CDR2 YSYEKL. This CDR3 is built from 15 residues. The germline V and J ends were trimmed by 2 bases and 2 bases, with 7 bases remaining between them.

This clonotype has a handful of counts. J is TRBJ1-1 and V is TRBV7-8; 7 positions match TRBD1. The CDR3 sequence is 14 residues long. V shed 5 bases, J shed 0 bases, and the junction held 3 bases outside the gene matches. Germline V CDR1 and CDR2: SGHVS, FQNEAQ. CDR3 nucleotides: TGTGCCAGCAGCGAGACAGGGTTGAACACTGAAGCTTTCTTT. It encodes CASSETGLNTEAFF. Full variable domain (rest looked up from reference TRBV7-8 and TRBJ1-1): GAGVSQSPRYKVAKRGQDVALRCDPISGHVSLFWYQQALGQGPEFLTYFQNEAQLDKSGLPSDRFFAERPEGSVSTLKIQRTQQEDSAVYLCASSETGLNTEAFFGQGTRLTVV.

The chain combines TRBV20-1 with TRBJ1-4; a weak D match, TRBD1 (5 bases). This CDR3 is 13 amino acids long. The V and J ends lost 3 bases and 8 bases respectively, with 13 bases between them. In germline, CDR1 is DFQATT, CDR2 SNEGSKA (reference sequence). This CDR3 is CSASRGTGEKLFF. CDR3 in DNA: TGCAGTGCTAGCCGGGGCACGGGAGAAAAACTGTTTTTT.

The chain couples TRBV20-1 to TRBJ1-5; D call uncertain. Germline CDR1 reads DFQATT; CDR2 reads SNEGSKA (reference sequence). The CDR3 contains 11 residues. V was pared by 0 bases and J by 7 bases, with 4 bases between. CDR3 in DNA: TGCAGTGCTAGAGACAGGCAGCCCCAGCATTTT. Amino acid sequence: CSARDRQPQHF.

This clonotype occurred a few times. The rearrangement links TRBV6-1 to TRBJ1-6; D gene uncertain. Germline CDR1 and CDR2: MNHNS and SASEGT. V was cut by 6 bases and J by 0 bases, with 15 bases left in between. CDR3 length: 17 residues. The CDR3 reads CASSPTGASSYNSPLHF. DNA of the CDR3: TGTGCCAGCAGCCCCACGGGAGCGAGCTCCTATAATTCACCCCTCCACTTT.

This clonotype was observed a few times. This chain links TRBV7-2 with TRBJ2-1, with TRBD2 identical over 9 bases. Looked up from germline, CDR1 is SGHTA and CDR2 is FQGNSA. The CDR3 is made up of 17 amino acids. The V gene end was trimmed by 3 bases and the J gene end by 0 bases; junction bases not matched to a gene: 6. CDR3 DNA sequence: TGTGCCAGCAGCTTGGCGCTAGCGGGGAGCTCCTACAATGAGCAGTTCTTC. It specifies CASSLALAGSSYNEQFF.

This clonotype has only a few counts. This chain uses TRBV4-1 with TRBJ2-3; D is ambiguous. Per germline, CDR1 MGHRA and CDR2 YSYEKL. V lost 0 bases to trimming and J lost 0 bases, with 10 bases between them. The CDR3 runs 16 residues. CDR3 residues: CASSQERGWSTDTQYF. Written as DNA, the CDR3 is TGCGCCAGCAGCCAAGAACGCGGATGGAGCACAGATACGCAGTATTTT.

V usage is TRBV6-5 and J usage is TRBJ2-1; possible D gene TRBD2, 6 bases. This CDR3 is built from 17 residues. Trimming took 2 bases from V and 4 from J, leaving 18 bases between them. The germline gives CDR1 MNHEY, CDR2 SVGAGI. CDR3 sequence reads: CASSYGWDSEKYNEQFF. In DNA, the CDR3 is TGTGCCAGCAGTTACGGGTGGGACTCCGAAAAATACAATGAGCAGTTCTTC.

The gene calls are TRBV29-1 and TRBJ1-2; D gene ambiguous. The germline V gene encodes CDR1 SQVTM and CDR2 ANQGSEA. The ends were cut back, 2 bases at V and 5 bases at J, with 12 bases in the middle. The CDR3 is 13 amino acids. This CDR3 reads CSVESPENYGYTF. DNA of the CDR3: TGCAGCGTTGAATCCCCTGAGAATTATGGCTACACCTTC.

This clonotype was observed a few times. V gene TRBV20-1 combines with J gene TRBJ2-5; maybe TRBD2 (5 bases). The CDR3 extends over 13 amino acids. Germline loops: CDR1 DFQATT, CDR2 SNEGSKA (reference sequence). V lost 5 bases to trimming and J lost 5 bases, with 15 bases between them. The CDR3 region has the DNA TGCAGTGCTTCCCCGACGGGCGGGGAGACCCAGTACTTC. Translating gives CSASPTGGETQYF.

The chain uses TRBV5-1 and TRBJ1-6, with TRBD1 matching 8 bases. The V gene end was trimmed by 4 bases and the J gene end by 10 bases; junction bases not matched to a gene: 10. This CDR3 spans 15 amino acids. Germline CDR1 SGHRS, CDR2 YFSETQ. CDR3 amino acids: CASSGTTGAFSPLHF. CDR3 sequence (DNA): TGCGCCAGCAGCGGAACGACAGGGGCATTCTCACCCCTCCACTTT. Full variable domain (outside the CDR3, taken from reference TRBV5-1 and TRBJ1-6): KAGVTQTPRYLIKTRGQQVTLSCSPISGHRSVSWYQQTPGQGLQFLFEYFSETQRNKGNFPGRFSGRQFSNSRSEMNVSTLELGDSALYLCASSGTTGAFSPLHFGNGTRLTVT.

In DNA form, the CDR3 reads TGTGCCAGCAGCTTACCCCGGCGGGAGCTGTTTTTT. The encoded protein is CASSLPRRELFF. This sequence joins TRBV7-9 and TRBJ2-2; D gene unclear. This CDR3 contains 12 residues. Germline V gives CDR1 SEHNR, CDR2 FQNEAQ (reference sequence). V was trimmed by 2 bases and J by 9 bases, leaving 7 bases between them. Filled out from reference TRBV7-9 and TRBJ2-2, the complete variable domain reads DTGVSQNPRHKITKRGQNVTFRCDPISEHNRLYWYRQTLGQGPEFLTYFQNEAQLEKSRLLSDRFSAERPKGSFSTLEIQRTEQGDSAMYLCASSLPRRELFFGEGSRLTVL.

This clonotype has just a few counts. The junction differs from germline at one of its ends, possibly a read error. The chain combines TRBV5-6 with TRBJ2-7, with 11 bases identical to TRBD2. The V gene's germline CDR1 is SGHDT and CDR2 YYEEEE. This CDR3 contains 14 residues. The CDR3 loop is CASSLLGTSGPRHF. The DNA for the CDR3 is TGTGCCAGCAGCTTGCTGGGGACTAGCGGCCCCCGGCACTTC.

The CDR3: CASSATSGAYQETQYF. CDR3 sequence (DNA): TGTGCCAGCAGCGCGACTAGCGGGGCGTACCAAGAGACCCAGTACTTC. This rearrangement joins TRBV7-2 to TRBJ2-5; 11 positions agree with TRBD2. The CDR3 loop spans 16 amino acids. J lost 0 bases, V lost 5 bases, and 5 bases had no gene match. The germline V gene has CDR1 SGHTA and CDR2 FQGNSA.

Here the CDR3 reads CASSYLSGELFF. The CDR3 DNA reads TGTGCCAGCAGCTACCTTTCCGGGGAGCTGTTTTTT. V usage is TRBV7-8 and J usage is TRBJ2-2; no clear D gene. The V and J ends lost 4 bases and 6 bases respectively, with 6 bases between them. The CDR3 is 12 amino acids. CDR1 and CDR2 from the germline V gene are SGHVS and FQNEAQ. The variable domain in full, with the rest retrieved from reference TRBV7-8 and TRBJ2-2, is GAGVSQSPRYKVAKRGQDVALRCDPISGHVSLFWYQQALGQGPEFLTYFQNEAQLDKSGLPSDRFFAERPEGSVSTLKIQRTQQEDSAVYLCASSYLSGELFFGEGSRLTVL.

The V call is TRBV20-1, the J call TRBJ2-3; D not certain. The V end lost 7 bases, the J end lost 0 bases, and 11 bases lay between the germline ends. This CDR3 region has 13 residues. Germline values: CDR1 DFQATT, CDR2 SNEGSKA (reference sequence). The CDR3 region has the DNA TGCAGTGTGGCATACCCTAGCACAGATACGCAGTATTTT. Protein: CSVAYPSTDTQYF.

V and J are TRBV29-1 and TRBJ1-1; the D gene is possibly TRBD1 (5 bases). The V end was cut by 0 bases, the J end by 10 bases, with 9 bases between. The CDR3 covers 11 residues. Germline V lookup: CDR1 SQVTM, CDR2 ANQGSEA. CDR3 protein: CSVEDGGGAFF. CDR3 in DNA: TGCAGCGTTGAAGATGGGGGGGGAGCTTTCTTT.

This clonotype appeared a few times. The chain combines TRBV6-2 or TRBV6-3 with TRBJ2-5; D remains ambiguous. Deletions cut 0 bases from V and 5 bases from J, with 7 bases between. This CDR3 spans 13 amino acids. Germline CDR1 and CDR2: MNHEY and SVGEGT. The CDR3 DNA reads as TGTGCCAGCAGTTACTCGATTGTGGAGACCCAGTACTTC. This sequence encodes CASSYSIVETQYF.

This clonotype was counted only a few times. The chain employs TRBV21-1 and TRBJ1-4. TRBV21-1 is deemed a pseudogene. The CDR3 totals 18 residues. The CDR3 DNA sequence: TGTGCCAGCAGCCAAAAAGTAGGCTCGGCAGGATTTAATGAAAAACTGTTTTTT. This encodes CASSQKVGSAGFNEKLFF.

This clonotype was detected a few times. CDR3 loop: CASTLTTLGTEAFF. The CDR3 DNA reads as TGTGCCAGCACCTTGACAACTCTGGGGACTGAAGCTTTCTTT. The V and J genes are TRBV7-2 and TRBJ1-1; D call uncertain. This CDR3 spans 14 amino acids. V was trimmed by 7 bases and J by 5 bases, leaving 17 bases between them. Germline CDR1 reads SGHTA; CDR2 reads FQGNSA. The variable domain in full, with the rest retrieved from reference TRBV7-2 and TRBJ1-1, is GAGVSQSPSNKVTEKGKDVELRCDPISGHTALYWYRQSLGQGLEFLIYFQGNSAPDKSGLPSDRFSAERTGGSVSTLTIQRTQQEDSAVYLCASTLTTLGTEAFFGQGTRLTVV.

This chain joins TRBV4-3 and TRBJ2-6; D gene unclear. Trimming shortened V by 0 bases and J by 0 bases, and 9 bases separated the two germline ends. Germline V CDR1 and CDR2: LGHNA, YSLEER. CDR3 size: 17 residues. DNA of the CDR3: TGCGCCAGCAGCCAAGACACAGACTTCTCTGGGGCCAACGTCCTGACTTTC. Its protein product is CASSQDTDFSGANVLTF.

This clonotype was found a few times. The J gene is TRBJ2-3, the V gene TRBV7-9; TRBD1 might be the D (6 bases). The CDR3 is 14 amino acids. The V end was cut by 3 bases, the J end by 1 base, with 8 bases between. Germline V gene sequence: CDR1 SEHNR, CDR2 FQNEAQ (reference sequence). The CDR3 spells CASSFNRGTDTQYF. Here the CDR3 DNA reads TGTGCCAGCAGCTTTAACAGGGGCACAGATACGCAGTATTTT.

This clonotype was counted only a few times. The genes are TRBV20-1 and TRBJ2-2, with 9 bases identical to TRBD2. V lost 3 bases, J lost 4 bases, and 12 bases stayed unmatched. This CDR3 has 17 residues. Germline lookup yields CDR1 DFQATT and CDR2 SNEGSKA (reference sequence). CDR3 nucleotides: TGCAGTGCTAGTTCCGCGGGGGGGCCCGTGAGCACCGGGGAGCTGTTTTTT. Translated: CSASSAGGPVSTGELFF.

The chain employs TRBV2 and TRBJ1-3, with D possibly matching TRBD1 (5 bases). The CDR3 is 15 residues long. Germline loops: CDR1 SNHLY, CDR2 FYNNEI. Trimming cost V 1 base and J 4 bases, with 11 bases left between them. Here the CDR3 reads CASSEETAAGNTIYF. For the CDR3, the DNA is TGTGCCAGCAGTGAAGAGACAGCGGCGGGAAACACCATATATTTT.

This clonotype was counted a few times. This chain joins TRBV9 and TRBJ2-3; 8 bases are shared with TRBD2. Germline V gene sequence: CDR1 SGDLS, CDR2 YYNGEE. This CDR3 has 16 residues. Germline trimming cut 4 bases from V and 4 bases from J; bases unmatched to any gene: 11. The CDR3 DNA reads as TGTGCCAGCAGCTTGCGAAGTAGCGGGGCCCCAGATACGCAGTATTTT. Its translation: CASSLRSSGAPDTQYF.

The chain recombines TRBV30 with TRBJ2-1; the D is unclear. The ends were cut back, 5 bases at V and 4 bases at J, with 12 bases in the middle. Germline V gene sequence: CDR1 GTSNPN, CDR2 SVGIG (reference sequence). This CDR3 contains 13 residues. CDR3 residues: CAWQHGEYNEQFF. The CDR3 DNA follows: TGTGCCTGGCAACATGGAGAATACAATGAGCAGTTCTTC.

This clonotype was counted only a few times. Likely a read error: the CDR3 ends without its conserved phenylalanine or tryptophan. It is unclear where the CDR3 begins or ends on the DNA, so no DNA is shown, and the CDR3 is as TCRdb lists it. The chain carries TRBV7-9 and TRBJ2-5; TRBD2, the table's D call, was not compared with the DNA. The CDR3 spans 14 amino acids, including both terminal residues. Germline lookup yields CDR1 SEHNR and CDR2 FQNEAQ (reference sequence). CDR3 sequence: CASSLDLRSGGALI.